The rows below give T cell receptor beta chains drawn from one sample of a study of blood T cell repertoires in COVID-19. Sequenced by immunoSEQ multiplex PCR; TCRdb stores in-frame clones only, minus some. This table has approximately 230,000 clones, approximately 84% appearing once. The material sequenced was PBMCs or T cells enriched from blood (not recorded which). All receptors derive from a young man who had recovered from COVID-19. Each CDR3 is given with its conserved first and last residue. A D gene is named only where the DNA matches it firmly. Clone size appears in some rows only: once, few, many, or a class for an expanded clone.

j_call | v_call | d_call | clone_size | cdr3_nt | cdr3_aa
TRBJ2-3 | TRBV28 | TRBD2 | NA | TGTGCCAGCAGTTTAGACGCGGGAGGGCAAGATACGCAGTATTTT | CASSLDAGGQDTQYF
TRBJ1-5 | TRBV23-1 | NA | NA | TGCGCCAGCACCTTTACTCCGGGACACAACTCCTTGGCGGGCAATCAGCCCCAGCATTTT | CASTFTPGHNSLAGNQPQHF
TRBJ2-2 | TRBV19 | NA | NA | TGTGCCTCTAGACCGGAGGCCGGGGAGCTGTTTTTT | CASRPEAGELFF
TRBJ1-5 | TRBV27 | TRBD1 | NA | TGTGCCAGCAGACAGGGGAGGTATAGCAATCAGCCCCAGCATTTT | CASRQGRYSNQPQHF
TRBJ1-1 | TRBV19 | NA | NA | TGTGCCAGTAGTATACTAGAATGGAGCACTGAAGCTTTCTTT | CASSILEWSTEAFF
TRBJ2-7 | TRBV27 | TRBD1 | NA | TGTGCCAGCAGGCCGGGACAGATTACCTCCTACGAGCAGTACTTC | CASRPGQITSYEQYF
TRBJ1-5 | TRBV18 | NA | NA | TGTGCCAGCTCATCTGGGGAGAATCAGCCCCAGCATTTT | CASSSGENQPQHF
TRBJ1-3 | TRBV19 | NA | NA | TGTGCCAGTAGTATATTCGCAGGGTCTGGAAACACCATATATTTT | CASSIFAGSGNTIYF
TRBJ2-7 | TRBV6-5 | NA | once | TGTGCCAGCCATGGACTATCTCCCTACGAGCAGTACTTC | CASHGLSPYEQYF
TRBJ2-7 | TRBV7-9 | NA | NA | TGTGCCAGCAGCTTAGCTGTGGGAGGCAGCACCTACGAGCAGTACTTC | CASSLAVGGSTYEQYF
TRBJ2-1 | TRBV7-9 | TRBD1 | once | TGTGCCAGCAGCTTAGGCCAGGGGGCCCACAATGAGCAGTTCTTC | CASSLGQGAHNEQFF